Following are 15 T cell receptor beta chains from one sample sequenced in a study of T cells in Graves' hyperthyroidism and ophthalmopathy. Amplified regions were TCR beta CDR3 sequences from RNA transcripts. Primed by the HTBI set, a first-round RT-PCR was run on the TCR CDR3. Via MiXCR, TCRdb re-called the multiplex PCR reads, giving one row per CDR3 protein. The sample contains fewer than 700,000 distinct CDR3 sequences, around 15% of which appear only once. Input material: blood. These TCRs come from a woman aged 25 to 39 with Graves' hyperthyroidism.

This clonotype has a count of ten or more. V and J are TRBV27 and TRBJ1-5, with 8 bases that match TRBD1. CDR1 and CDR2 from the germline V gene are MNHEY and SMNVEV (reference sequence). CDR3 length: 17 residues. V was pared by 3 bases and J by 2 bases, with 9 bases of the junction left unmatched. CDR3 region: CASSFGAGQAGNQPQHF. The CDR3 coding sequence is TGTGCCAGCAGTTTCGGGGCGGGACAGGCTGGCAATCAGCCCCAGCATTTT.

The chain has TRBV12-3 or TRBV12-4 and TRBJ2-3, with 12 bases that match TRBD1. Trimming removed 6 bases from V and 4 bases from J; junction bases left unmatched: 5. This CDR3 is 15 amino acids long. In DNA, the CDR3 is TGTGCCAGCAGAACCGGGACAGGGGGCTCAGATACGCAGTATTTT. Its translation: CASRTGTGGSDTQYF.

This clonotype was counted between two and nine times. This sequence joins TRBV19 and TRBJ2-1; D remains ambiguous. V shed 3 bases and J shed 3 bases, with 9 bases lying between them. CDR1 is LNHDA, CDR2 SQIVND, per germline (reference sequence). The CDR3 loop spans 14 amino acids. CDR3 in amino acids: CASSIPNLYNEQFF. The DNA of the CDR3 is TGTGCCAGTAGTATCCCGAACCTCTACAATGAGCAGTTCTTC.

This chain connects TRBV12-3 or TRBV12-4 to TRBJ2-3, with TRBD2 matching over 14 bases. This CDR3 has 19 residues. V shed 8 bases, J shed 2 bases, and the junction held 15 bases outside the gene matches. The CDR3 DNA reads TGTGCCAGCGGGACTAGCGGGAGAGATAGCGGGATTTACACAGATACGCAGTATTTT. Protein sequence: CASGTSGRDSGIYTDTQYF.

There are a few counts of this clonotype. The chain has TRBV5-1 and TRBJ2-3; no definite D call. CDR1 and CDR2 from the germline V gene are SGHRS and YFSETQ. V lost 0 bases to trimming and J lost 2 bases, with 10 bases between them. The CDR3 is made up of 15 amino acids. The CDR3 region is CASSLARPDTDTQYF. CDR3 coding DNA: TGCGCCAGCAGCTTGGCAAGGCCGGACACAGATACGCAGTATTTT.

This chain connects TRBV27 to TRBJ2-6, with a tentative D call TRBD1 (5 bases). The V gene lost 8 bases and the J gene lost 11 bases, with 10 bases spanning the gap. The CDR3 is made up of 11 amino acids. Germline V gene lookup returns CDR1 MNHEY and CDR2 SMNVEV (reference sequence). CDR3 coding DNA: TGTGCCAGCGGTCAGGGTTACGTCCTGACTTTC. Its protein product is CASGQGYVLTF.

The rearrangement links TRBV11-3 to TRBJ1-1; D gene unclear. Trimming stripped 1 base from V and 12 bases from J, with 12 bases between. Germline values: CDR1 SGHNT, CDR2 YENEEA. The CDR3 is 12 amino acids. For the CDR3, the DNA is TGTGCCAGCAGCTTAGCAGTGGGAGGATCTTTCTTT. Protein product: CASSLAVGGSFF.

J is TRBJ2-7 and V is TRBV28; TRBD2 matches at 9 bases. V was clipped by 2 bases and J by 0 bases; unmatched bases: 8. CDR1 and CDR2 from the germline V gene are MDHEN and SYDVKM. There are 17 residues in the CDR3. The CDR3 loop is CASSLSAGGPFSYEQYF. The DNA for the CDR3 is TGTGCCAGCAGTTTAAGCGCGGGGGGGCCCTTCTCCTACGAGCAGTACTTC.

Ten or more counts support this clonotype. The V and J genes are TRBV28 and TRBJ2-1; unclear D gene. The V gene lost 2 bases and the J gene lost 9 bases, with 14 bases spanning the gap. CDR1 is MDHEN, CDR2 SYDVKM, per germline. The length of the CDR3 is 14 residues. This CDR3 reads CASSLIRLDVEQFF. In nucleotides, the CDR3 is TGTGCCAGCAGTTTAATACGATTGGACGTTGAGCAGTTCTTC.

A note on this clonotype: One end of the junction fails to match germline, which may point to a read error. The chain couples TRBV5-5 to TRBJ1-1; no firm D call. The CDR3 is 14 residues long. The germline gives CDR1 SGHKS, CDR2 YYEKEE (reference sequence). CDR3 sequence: CASSLLQMNTEVFF. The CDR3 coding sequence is TGTGCCAGCAGCTTGTTGCAAATGAACACTGAAGTTTTCTTT.

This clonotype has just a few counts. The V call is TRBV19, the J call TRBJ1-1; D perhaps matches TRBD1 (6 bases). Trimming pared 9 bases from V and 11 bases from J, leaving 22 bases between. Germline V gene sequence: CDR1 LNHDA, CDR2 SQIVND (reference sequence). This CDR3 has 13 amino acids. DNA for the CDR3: TGTGCCAGCGGTCGGCCGGGACACTTGGGCGCTTTCTTT. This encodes CASGRPGHLGAFF. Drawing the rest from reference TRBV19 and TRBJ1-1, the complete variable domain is DGGITQSPKYLFRKEGQNVTLSCEQNLNHDAMYWYRQDPGQGLRLIYYSQIVNDFQKGDIAEGYSVSREKKESFPLTVTSAQKNPTAFYLCASGRPGHLGAFFGQGTRLTVV.

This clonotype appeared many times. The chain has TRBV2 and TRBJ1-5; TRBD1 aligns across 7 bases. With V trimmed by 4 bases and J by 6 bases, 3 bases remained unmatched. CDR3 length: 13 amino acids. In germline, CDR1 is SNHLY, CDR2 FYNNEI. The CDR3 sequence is CASSVHRGQPQHF. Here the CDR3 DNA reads TGTGCCAGCAGTGTGCACAGGGGTCAGCCCCAGCATTTT.

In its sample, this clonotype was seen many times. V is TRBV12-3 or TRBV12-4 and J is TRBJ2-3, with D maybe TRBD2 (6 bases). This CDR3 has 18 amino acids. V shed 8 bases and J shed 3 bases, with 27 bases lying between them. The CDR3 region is CASLEVSGTPSRTDTQYF. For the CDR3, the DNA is TGTGCCAGCCTCGAAGTTAGCGGCACCCCCTCGCGAACAGATACGCAGTATTTT.

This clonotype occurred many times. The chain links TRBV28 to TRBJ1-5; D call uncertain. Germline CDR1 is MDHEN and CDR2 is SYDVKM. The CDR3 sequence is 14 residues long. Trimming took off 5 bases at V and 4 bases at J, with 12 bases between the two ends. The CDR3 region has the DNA TGTGCCAGCAGTCCGAGGGTCTTTAATCAGCCCCAGCATTTT. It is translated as CASSPRVFNQPQHF.

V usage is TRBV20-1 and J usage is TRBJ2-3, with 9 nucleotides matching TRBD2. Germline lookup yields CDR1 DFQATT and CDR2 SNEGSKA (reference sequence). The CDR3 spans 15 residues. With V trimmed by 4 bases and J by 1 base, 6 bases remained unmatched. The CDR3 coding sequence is TGCAGTGCTAAGCGGGAGGATTGGGGCACAGATACGCAGTATTTT. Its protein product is CSAKREDWGTDTQYF.